The 32 T cell receptor beta chains given below trace back to one sample, sequenced in a study of human T cells and chemical hapten exposure. Documented time point: pre-sensitization, week 0. Treatment described: therapeutic diphenylcyclopropenone sensitization with weekly scalp DPC. TCRdb used MiXCR to reprocess the RACE reads, holding one entry per CDR3 protein. Seen here are about 93,000 distinct CDR3 sequences, about 8% observed once, and the top ten hold about 2.5%. Here the sequenced sample was whole blood, taken in connection with sensitization to the hapten diphenylcyclopropenone (DPC). The receptors here all came from a man in his forties with alopecia areata. Some clones in this sample may be carry-over from other donors' samples.

The table lists this clonotype with many counts. The rearrangement links TRBV20-1 to TRBJ2-1; no firm D call. The CDR3 has 13 residues. Trimming removed 6 bases at V and 1 base at J, with 10 bases between. Germline V lookup: CDR1 DFQATT, CDR2 SNEGSKA (reference sequence). The CDR3 coding sequence is TGCAGTGCCCACCCCGGATCCTACAATGAGCAGTTCTTC. It translates to CSAHPGSYNEQFF.

This clonotype came up a few times. The rearrangement links TRBV6-1 to TRBJ2-3, with TRBD2 identical over 7 bases. V was clipped by 6 bases and J by 4 bases; unmatched bases: 4. Germline V gene lookup returns CDR1 MNHNS and CDR2 SASEGT. The CDR3 totals 13 residues. The CDR3 sequence is CASRGGSPDTQYF. CDR3 bases: TGTGCCAGCAGGGGCGGGAGCCCAGATACGCAGTATTTT.

Only a few counts were recorded for this clonotype. This rearrangement joins TRBV6-5 to TRBJ2-3, with TRBD2 matching 8 bases. The CDR3 is 14 amino acids. Germline V lookup: CDR1 MNHEY, CDR2 SVGAGI. Unmatched junction bases numbered 8, after V lost 4 bases and J lost 8 bases. The CDR3 is CASSLTSASGTQYF. CDR3 coding DNA: TGTGCCAGCAGTTTGACTAGCGCCTCGGGTACGCAGTATTTT.

This clonotype showed up many times. The V call is TRBV29-1, the J call TRBJ2-3, with D possibly matching TRBD2 (5 bases). CDR3 length: 14 amino acids. V dropped 3 bases and J dropped 3 bases, with 13 bases sitting between them. Germline V lookup: CDR1 SQVTM, CDR2 ANQGSEA. CDR3 protein: CSVDGRAWTDTQYF. The DNA of the CDR3 is TGCAGCGTTGACGGGCGGGCATGGACAGATACGCAGTATTTT.

This chain uses TRBV5-1 with TRBJ1-4; perhaps TRBD1 as D (6 bases). With 2 bases removed from V and 6 bases from J, the gap between germline ends came to 11 bases. This CDR3 comprises 14 residues. Germline V gives CDR1 SGHRS, CDR2 YFSETQ. The CDR3 here is CASSLLGADEKLFF. Written as DNA, the CDR3 is TGCGCCAGCAGCTTACTGGGGGCGGATGAAAAACTGTTTTTT.

This clonotype was found a few times. This rearrangement joins TRBV4-1 to TRBJ2-3; 8 bases fit TRBD2. V shed 0 bases, J shed 4 bases, and the junction held 6 bases outside the gene matches. The CDR3 contains 16 residues. Per the germline V gene, CDR1 is MGHRA and CDR2 is YSYEKL. CDR3 protein: CASSQETGGQADTQYF. CDR3 bases: TGCGCCAGCAGCCAAGAGACGGGAGGGCAGGCAGATACGCAGTATTTT.

This clonotype was seen a few times. The V gene is TRBV15, the J gene TRBJ1-5, with D unclear. V lost 0 bases, J lost 2 bases, and 5 bases lay in between. CDR3 size: 14 residues. CDR1 is LNHNV and CDR2 is YYDKDF in the germline V gene (reference sequence). The CDR3 is CATSRDQGNQPQHF. DNA of the CDR3: TGTGCCACCAGCAGAGATCAAGGCAATCAGCCCCAGCATTTT.

This clonotype was found a few times. The V gene is TRBV28, the J gene TRBJ2-7; 7 nucleotides align to TRBD1. Germline-derived CDR1 and CDR2 are MDHEN and SYDVKM. The V segment lost 4 bases and the J segment 5 bases; nucleotides outside the gene matches: 8. The CDR3 consists of 14 residues. The CDR3 DNA sequence: TGTGCCAGCAGTTCGGGACAGCCCTGGGACGAGCAGTACTTC. The encoded protein is CASSSGQPWDEQYF.

This clonotype was counted only a few times. This sequence joins TRBV19 and TRBJ2-1, with D possibly being TRBD1 or TRBD2 (6 bases each). The CDR3 is 14 residues long. Germline V gene sequence: CDR1 LNHDA, CDR2 SQIVND (reference sequence). Trimming pared 8 bases from V and 6 bases from J, leaving 17 bases between. The CDR3 nucleotides read TGTGCCAGTGGCTGGGCAGGAGGGGGCAATGAGCAGTTCTTC. Encoded protein: CASGWAGGGNEQFF.

This clonotype has ten or more counts. The CDR3 loop is CASSSTLLAGATYNEQFF. CDR3 bases: TGTGCCAGCAGCTCTACCCTACTAGCGGGGGCTACCTACAATGAGCAGTTCTTC. The chain has TRBV27 and TRBJ2-1; 11 bases match TRBD2. This CDR3 is built from 18 residues. CDR1 is MNHEY and CDR2 is SMNVEV in the germline V gene (reference sequence). Trimming took 6 bases from V and 2 from J; bases not matched to a gene: 12.

Only a few counts were recorded for this clonotype. The chain uses TRBV29-1 and TRBJ2-1; the D is unclear. Per the germline V gene, CDR1 is SQVTM and CDR2 is ANQGSEA. With 0 bases removed from V and 9 bases from J, the gap between germline ends came to 9 bases. This CDR3 has 12 amino acids. The CDR3 region is CSVEDIVAEQFF. CDR3 nucleotides: TGCAGCGTTGAAGATATAGTGGCTGAGCAGTTCTTC.

This clonotype was detected ten times or more. J is TRBJ2-3 and V is TRBV28; D perhaps matches TRBD1 (5 bases). V was cut by 10 bases and J by 6 bases, with 8 bases left in between. The CDR3 extends over 10 amino acids. Germline assignment: CDR1 MDHEN and CDR2 SYDVKM. The CDR3 sequence: CAIGADTQYF. The DNA for the CDR3 is TGTGCCATAGGGGCGGATACGCAGTATTTT. Drawing the rest from reference TRBV28 and TRBJ2-3, the complete variable domain is DVKVTQSSRYLVKRTGEKVFLECVQDMDHENMFWYRQDPGLGLRLIYFSYDVKMKEKGDIPEGYSVSREKKERFSLILESASTNQTSMYLCAIGADTQYFGPGTRLTVL.

This clonotype has a count of ten or more. J is TRBJ1-1 and V is TRBV29-1, with TRBD1 identical over 7 bases. Losses at the gene ends were 4 bases for V and 1 base for J; bases not matched to a gene: 9. This CDR3 has 15 residues. Per germline, CDR1 SQVTM and CDR2 ANQGSEA. The CDR3 loop reads CSVVKTGTANTEAFF. CDR3 sequence (DNA): TGCAGCGTTGTAAAGACTGGGACAGCGAACACTGAAGCTTTCTTT.

Many counts were recorded for this clonotype. V is TRBV12-3 or TRBV12-4 and J is TRBJ2-3, with 7 bases aligning to TRBD1. The CDR3 runs 14 residues. V shed 8 bases, J shed 6 bases, and the junction held 11 bases outside the gene matches. The CDR3 DNA is TGTGCCAGCGCCACGAGGGGGACAGCGGATACGCAGTATTTT. This codes for CASATRGTADTQYF.

The table lists this clonotype with a few counts. This chain links TRBV20-1 with TRBJ2-1; 13 bases agree with TRBD2. Per the germline V gene, CDR1 is DFQATT and CDR2 is SNEGSKA (reference sequence). The CDR3 sequence is 14 residues long. V gave up 4 bases and J gave up 6 bases; unmatched junction bases: 3. The CDR3 DNA reads TGCAGTGCTATCCGGACTAGCGGGAGCAATGAGCAGTTCTTC. It is translated as CSAIRTSGSNEQFF.

V usage is TRBV6-2 or TRBV6-3 and J usage is TRBJ2-3, with no clear D. Trimming took off 5 bases at V and 0 bases at J, with 15 bases between the two ends. Germline V lookup: CDR1 MNHEY, CDR2 SVGEGT. This CDR3 has 16 amino acids. CDR3 bases: TGTGCCAGCAGTCCGAAAGCTTTGGCGAGCACAGATACGCAGTATTTT. Translating it yields CASSPKALASTDTQYF.

This clonotype was seen more than once but under ten times. The chain recombines TRBV20-1 with TRBJ2-4; 10 positions match TRBD2. The V gene's germline CDR1 is DFQATT and CDR2 SNEGSKA (reference sequence). Unmatched junction bases numbered 3, after V lost 4 bases and J lost 0 bases. The CDR3 has 15 residues. CDR3 region: CSAIAGGLAKNIQYF. The CDR3 DNA is TGCAGTGCTATAGCGGGGGGACTAGCCAAAAACATTCAGTACTTC.

The V call is TRBV28, the J call TRBJ2-7; 12 bases line up with TRBD2. The CDR3 has 15 residues. Germline values: CDR1 MDHEN, CDR2 SYDVKM. V trimming: 3 bases; J trimming: 3 bases; junction bases outside the gene matches: 3. The CDR3 coding sequence is TGTGCCAGCAGTTTCGTGACTAGCGGGAGCTACGAGCAGTACTTC. Translating it yields CASSFVTSGSYEQYF.

This clonotype was counted a few times. The chain joins TRBV19 to TRBJ2-3; 7 positions match TRBD2. The germline V gene has CDR1 LNHDA and CDR2 SQIVND (reference sequence). J gave up 4 bases and V 9 bases, and 19 bases lay outside the gene matches. This CDR3 region has 17 residues. The chain's CDR3 is CASLKRGGGSLADTQYF. CDR3 in DNA: TGTGCCAGCCTGAAAAGAGGAGGCGGGAGCTTAGCAGATACGCAGTATTTT.

In its sample, this clonotype was seen many times. This chain links TRBV11-2 with TRBJ1-1; unclear D gene. V was pared by 0 bases and J by 6 bases, with 14 bases between. CDR3 size: 15 residues. From germline, CDR1 is SGHAT and CDR2 FQNNGV. The CDR3 DNA reads as TGTGCCAGCAGCTTAGATTATGGGTCAGGCGCTGAAGCTTTCTTT. Amino acids: CASSLDYGSGAEAFF.

CDR3 protein: CASSIGTGAYEQYF. The CDR3 coding sequence is TGTGCCAGTAGTATCGGGACAGGGGCCTACGAGCAGTACTTC. The chain couples TRBV19 to TRBJ2-7; 10 nucleotides agree with TRBD1. The germline CDR1 and CDR2 sequences are LNHDA and SQIVND (reference sequence). The CDR3 is made up of 14 amino acids. With 3 bases clipped from V and 2 bases from J, the junction kept 1 base outside the gene matches.

This clonotype turned up a few times. The chain carries TRBV4-1 and TRBJ2-3; no firm D call. Germline V gives CDR1 MGHRA, CDR2 YSYEKL. The CDR3 totals 16 residues. V dropped 3 bases and J dropped 0 bases, with 13 bases sitting between them. The CDR3 loop is CASSHSSGRSTDTQYF. The CDR3 coding sequence is TGCGCCAGCAGCCATTCTTCCGGAAGAAGCACAGATACGCAGTATTTT.

This clonotype was picked up a small number of times. The germline gene is not matched at one end of the junction; a read error may be the cause. The rearrangement links TRBV29-1 to TRBJ2-2; unclear D gene. Germline CDR1 is SQVTM and CDR2 is ANQGSEA. The CDR3 contains 10 residues. The CDR3: CSVDTGELFF. The CDR3 coding sequence is TGCAGCGTTGACACAGGGGAGCTGTTTTTT.

This clonotype was seen a few times. The gene calls are TRBV6-6 and TRBJ2-7; 7 bases align to TRBD2. Germline CDR1 MNHNY, CDR2 SVGAGI (reference sequence). V trimming: 1 base; J trimming: 0 bases; junction bases outside the gene matches: 3. This CDR3 comprises 15 residues. The CDR3 DNA follows: TGTGCCAGCAGTTACTTCCGGGAGGTCTCCTACGAGCAGTACTTC. Its protein product is CASSYFREVSYEQYF.

This chain links TRBV29-1 with TRBJ2-1; TRBD2 agrees at 7 bases. The J segment lost 10 bases and the V segment lost 5 bases, leaving 5 bases of the junction unmatched. Looked up from germline, CDR1 is SQVTM and CDR2 is ANQGSEA. The CDR3 spans 11 residues. In DNA form, the CDR3 reads TGCAGCGTTCTGACTAGCCGGGAGCAGTTCTTC. It yields the protein CSVLTSREQFF.

The table lists this clonotype with a few counts. The rearrangement links TRBV7-2 to TRBJ2-5; 9 nucleotides line up with TRBD1. This CDR3 region has 16 residues. Per the germline V gene, CDR1 is SGHTA and CDR2 is FQGNSA. V lost 4 bases to trimming and J lost 5 bases; unmatched junction nucleotides: 11. CDR3 DNA: TGTGCCAGCAGCTCCCCGGGACAGGGAGTTTGGGAGACCCAGTACTTC. This encodes CASSSPGQGVWETQYF. The entire variable domain, with the rest obtained from reference TRBV7-2 and TRBJ2-5, is as follows: GAGVSQSPSNKVTEKGKDVELRCDPISGHTALYWYRQSLGQGLEFLIYFQGNSAPDKSGLPSDRFSAERTGGSVSTLTIQRTQQEDSAVYLCASSSPGQGVWETQYFGPGTRLLVL.

This clonotype was recorded a few times. V gene TRBV29-1 combines with J gene TRBJ2-7; TRBD1 matches at 12 bases. The V gene's germline CDR1 is SQVTM and CDR2 ANQGSEA. V gave up 6 bases and J gave up 0 bases; unmatched junction bases: 3. This CDR3 has 14 residues. CDR3 in amino acids: CSVGTGGSSYEQYF. In DNA, the CDR3 is TGCAGCGTAGGGACAGGGGGCAGCTCCTACGAGCAGTACTTC.

Only a few counts were recorded for this clonotype. This chain joins TRBV7-9 and TRBJ2-7; no firm D call. Per the germline V gene, CDR1 is SEHNR and CDR2 is FQNEAQ (reference sequence). The CDR3 runs to 11 residues. The ends were cut back, 2 bases at V and 6 bases at J, with 5 bases in the middle. The CDR3 protein is CASSLLSEQYF. The DNA for the CDR3 is TGTGCCAGCAGCTTACTGTCCGAGCAGTACTTC.

The chain has TRBV2 and TRBJ2-7; 7 positions match TRBD2. The V segment lost 5 bases and the J segment 3 bases; nucleotides outside the gene matches: 4. Germline assignment: CDR1 SNHLY and CDR2 FYNNEI. This CDR3 comprises 13 residues. CDR3 sequence: CASSYSGVYEQYV. As DNA, the CDR3 is TGTGCCAGCAGTTACAGCGGGGTCTACGAGCAGTACGTC.

Notes on this clonotype: At one of its ends the junction is not consistent with the germline gene, which may arise from a read error. The gene calls are TRBV6-5 and TRBJ1-2; D is unclear. This CDR3 is 15 amino acids long. Germline V CDR1 and CDR2: MNHEY, SVGAGI. The CDR3 DNA reads TGTGCCAGCAGTTACGGGAAGTTGAGCCTCTATGGCTGCACCTTC. Its protein is CASSYGKLSLYGCTF.

There are many counts of this clonotype. The chain has TRBV20-1 and TRBJ1-1; a weak D match, TRBD1 (5 bases). V lost 0 bases and J lost 4, with 12 bases in between. Germline V gives CDR1 DFQATT, CDR2 SNEGSKA (reference sequence). The CDR3 is made up of 14 amino acids. The CDR3 sequence: CSARDQGLGTEAFF. The DNA for the CDR3 is TGCAGTGCTAGAGATCAGGGATTAGGCACTGAAGCTTTCTTT.

This clonotype has ten or more counts. The genes are TRBV7-2 and TRBJ1-1, with TRBD1 matching over 7 bases. Losses at the gene ends were 4 bases for V and 1 base for J; bases not matched to a gene: 9. The V gene's germline CDR1 is SGHTA and CDR2 FQGNSA. The CDR3 covers 16 residues. The CDR3 here is CASSSRTGWGNTEAFF. CDR3 bases: TGTGCCAGCAGCTCCAGGACAGGCTGGGGGAACACTGAAGCTTTCTTT.